In its sample, the clone carrying this T cell receptor beta chain was seen many times. The antigen remains undetermined. Germline V gene data show CDR1 as MNHNS and CDR2 as SASEGT. This CDR3 comprises 15 residues. J gave up 3 bases and V 10 bases, and 15 bases lay outside the gene matches. This sample is drawn from a study of metastatic and nonmetastatic thyroid tumors. Overall study context: Repertoires from blood and tumor or nodule tissue of malignant and benign thyroid patients were compared.

Study results and limitations: It was reportedly found that TCR beta diversity was significantly higher in malignant thyroid tumors than in benign nodules, a difference seen in both blood and tumor samples.

No patient had received any treatment before thyroid surgery. TCRdb re-called the PCR reads with MiXCR. The data hold some 93,000 clones, with roughly 13% observed a single time. This TCR derives from a female donor with papillary thyroid cancer or a benign thyroid nodule (not recorded which). Some clones in this sample may be carry-over from other donors' samples. The specimen was blood. The chain couples TRBV6-1 to TRBJ2-7; 7 nucleotides align to TRBD1. CDR3 amino acids: CATKAIGQAYYEQYF. For the CDR3, the DNA is TGTGCCACCAAGGCGATCGGACAGGCCTACTACGAGCAGTACTTC.